These T cell receptor beta chains were read from a single sample in a study of response to subunit inactivated influenza vaccine. In TCRdb, the RT-PCR reads were re-called with MiXCR into one record per CDR3 protein. The data contain around 200,000 distinct CDR3 sequences, about 9% of them singletons. The sample here was non-naive T cells sorted from PBMCs, taken on the day of vaccination. The receptors shown here come from a man aged 50-59 years who received an inactivated influenza vaccine. Each CDR3 is given with its conserved first and last residue. The order of the fields is J gene, V gene, D gene, CDR3 length, clone size, CDR3 protein, CDR3 DNA. The D gene is left open where the match is weak. Clone size is given for some rows only: seen once, a few or many times, or a class if the clone is expanded.

j_gene: TRBJ2-4; v_gene: TRBV28; d_gene: TRBD2; len: 16; abundance: few; CDR3aa: CASSTRGGLAKNIQYF; CDR3nt: TGTGCCAGCAGTACCCGCGGGGGGCTAGCCAAAAACATTCAGTACTTC
j_gene: TRBJ2-5; v_gene: TRBV2; d_gene: .; len: 11; abundance: many; CDR3aa: CASRQTETQYF; CDR3nt: TGTGCCAGCAGGCAAACGGAGACCCAGTACTTC
j_gene: TRBJ2-7; v_gene: TRBV6-2/TRBV6-3; d_gene: .; len: 12; abundance: few; CDR3aa: CASTTQPGGQYF; CDR3nt: TGTGCCAGCACCACCCAGCCGGGCGGGCAGTACTTC
j_gene: TRBJ2-7; v_gene: TRBV3-1; d_gene: TRBD1; len: 15; abundance: .; CDR3aa: CASSAWDRGSYEQYF; CDR3nt: TGTGCCAGCAGCGCATGGGACAGGGGCTCCTACGAGCAGTACTTC
j_gene: TRBJ2-1; v_gene: TRBV29-1; d_gene: TRBD2; len: 13; abundance: .; CDR3aa: CSGSGRSYNEQFF; CDR3nt: TGCAGCGGAAGCGGGAGGTCCTACAATGAGCAGTTCTTC
j_gene: TRBJ1-6; v_gene: TRBV7-9; d_gene: TRBD1; len: 17; abundance: many; CDR3aa: CASSHGTVTPYDSPLHF; CDR3nt: TGTGCCAGCAGCCATGGGACAGTGACCCCCTATGATTCACCCCTCCACTTT
j_gene: TRBJ2-3; v_gene: TRBV7-9; d_gene: TRBD2; len: 17; abundance: few; CDR3aa: CASSLLALLAGGDTQYF; CDR3nt: TGTGCCAGCAGCTTACTCGCCCTACTAGCGGGAGGAGATACGCAGTATTTT
j_gene: TRBJ2-3; v_gene: TRBV20-1; d_gene: .; len: 13; abundance: many; CDR3aa: CSARDPRRGSQYF; CDR3nt: TGCAGTGCTAGAGACCCCCGCCGGGGTTCGCAGTATTTT
j_gene: TRBJ2-1; v_gene: TRBV29-1; d_gene: .; len: 14; abundance: many; CDR3aa: CSVDVGGLYNEQFF; CDR3nt: TGCAGCGTTGATGTCGGCGGGCTATACAATGAGCAGTTCTTC
j_gene: TRBJ2-6; v_gene: TRBV4-2; d_gene: .; len: 14; abundance: .; CDR3aa: CASSQGGDLTVLTF; CDR3nt: TGTGCCAGCAGCCAAGGCGGGGACCTCACCGTCCTGACTTTC
j_gene: TRBJ1-2; v_gene: TRBV7-9; d_gene: .; len: 14; abundance: many; CDR3aa: CASSFGSGEYGYTF; CDR3nt: TGTGCCAGCAGCTTTGGGAGCGGGGAATATGGCTACACCTTC
j_gene: TRBJ2-1; v_gene: TRBV5-1; d_gene: .; len: 12; abundance: many; CDR3aa: CASRVGHNEQFF; CDR3nt: TGCGCCAGCAGGGTAGGACACAATGAACAGTTCTTC
j_gene: TRBJ2-2; v_gene: TRBV9; d_gene: .; len: 13; abundance: few; CDR3aa: CASTLAAFGELFF; CDR3nt: TGTGCCAGCACCCTGGCGGCGTTCGGGGAGCTGTTTTTT
j_gene: TRBJ2-2; v_gene: TRBV12-3/TRBV12-4; d_gene: TRBD1; len: 18; abundance: .; CDR3aa: CASSQVFGTGYNPGELFF; CDR3nt: TGTGCCAGCAGTCAGGTCTTCGGGACAGGTTATAATCCCGGGGAGCTGTTTTTT
j_gene: TRBJ2-4; v_gene: TRBV11-2; d_gene: TRBD1; len: 18; abundance: many; CDR3aa: CASSLDGTGTGSKNIQYF; CDR3nt: TGTGCCAGCAGCTTAGATGGGACAGGGACGGGGTCCAAAAACATTCAGTACTTC
j_gene: TRBJ1-1; v_gene: TRBV9; d_gene: .; len: 14; abundance: .; CDR3aa: CASSVGGGGTEAFF; CDR3nt: TGTGCCAGCAGCGTTGGGGGCGGGGGCACTGAAGCTTTCTTT
j_gene: TRBJ2-1; v_gene: TRBV20-1; d_gene: .; len: 15; abundance: few; CDR3aa: CSARPGLTKSNEQFF; CDR3nt: TGCAGTGCAAGACCGGGACTCACTAAGTCCAATGAGCAGTTCTTC
j_gene: TRBJ1-4; v_gene: TRBV5-1; d_gene: TRBD1; len: 17; abundance: .; CDR3aa: CASSLFGQGTTNEKLFF; CDR3nt: TGCGCCAGCAGCTTGTTCGGACAGGGCACAACTAATGAAAAACTGTTTTTT
j_gene: TRBJ1-5; v_gene: TRBV7-8; d_gene: .; len: 16; abundance: few; CDR3aa: CASSLAGGYSNQPQHF; CDR3nt: TGTGCCAGCAGCTTAGCGGGGGGATATAGCAATCAGCCCCAGCATTTT
j_gene: TRBJ1-6; v_gene: TRBV6-1; d_gene: TRBD1; len: 15; abundance: .; CDR3aa: CAIRWRDRENSPLHF; CDR3nt: TGTGCCATCCGATGGCGGGACAGGGAGAATTCACCCCTCCACTTT
j_gene: TRBJ1-1; v_gene: TRBV6-5; d_gene: .; len: 12; abundance: many; CDR3aa: CASSFSGRQTFF; CDR3nt: TGTGCCAGCAGTTTCTCCGGGCGACAAACTTTCTTT
j_gene: TRBJ2-7; v_gene: TRBV5-1; d_gene: TRBD2; len: 16; abundance: .; CDR3aa: CASSLSGTSGAYEQYF; CDR3nt: TGCGCCAGCAGCTTATCCGGGACTAGCGGGGCCTACGAGCAGTACTTC
j_gene: TRBJ1-1; v_gene: TRBV5-1; d_gene: .; len: 15; abundance: .; CDR3aa: CASSLRAGDNTEAFF; CDR3nt: TGCGCCAGCAGCTTACGGGCCGGGGATAACACTGAAGCTTTCTTT
j_gene: TRBJ2-7; v_gene: TRBV12-3/TRBV12-4; d_gene: TRBD1; len: 15; abundance: many; CDR3aa: CASSFGDRGVYEQYF; CDR3nt: TGTGCCAGCAGTTTCGGGGACAGGGGGGTTTACGAGCAGTACTTC
j_gene: TRBJ1-3; v_gene: TRBV2; d_gene: TRBD1; len: 14; abundance: few; CDR3aa: CASSPTGAGNTIYF; CDR3nt: TGTGCCAGCAGTCCAACAGGGGCGGGAAACACCATATATTTT
j_gene: TRBJ2-3; v_gene: TRBV15; d_gene: TRBD1; len: 15; abundance: many; CDR3aa: CATTPGGQGADTQYF; CDR3nt: TGTGCCACCACCCCGGGGGGACAGGGGGCAGATACGCAGTATTTT
j_gene: TRBJ2-3; v_gene: TRBV2; d_gene: TRBD1; len: 14; abundance: few; CDR3aa: CASRPDRATDTQYF; CDR3nt: TGTGCCAGCAGGCCGGACAGGGCCACAGATACGCAGTATTTT
j_gene: TRBJ1-1; v_gene: TRBV19; d_gene: .; len: 13; abundance: few; CDR3aa: CASSPADLNAAFF; CDR3nt: TGTGCCAGTAGTCCGGCGGACCTCAATGCGGCTTTCTTT
j_gene: TRBJ2-6; v_gene: TRBV14; d_gene: .; len: 18; abundance: .; CDR3aa: CASSQDGTLRSGANVLTF; CDR3nt: TGTGCCAGCAGCCAAGATGGCACCCTCCGCTCTGGGGCCAACGTCCTGACTTTC
j_gene: TRBJ2-1; v_gene: TRBV27; d_gene: TRBD2; len: 16; abundance: many; CDR3aa: CASSSIAGDSYNEQFF; CDR3nt: TGTGCCAGCAGTTCAATAGCGGGAGACTCCTACAATGAGCAGTTCTTC
j_gene: TRBJ1-2; v_gene: TRBV15; d_gene: TRBD1; len: 16; abundance: many; CDR3aa: CATSSPRDRGDYGYTF; CDR3nt: TGTGCCACCAGCTCTCCCCGGGACAGGGGGGACTATGGCTACACCTTC
j_gene: TRBJ1-1; v_gene: TRBV12-3/TRBV12-4; d_gene: .; len: 16; abundance: many; CDR3aa: CASSSSSNWRTSEAFF; CDR3nt: .
j_gene: TRBJ2-3; v_gene: TRBV3-1; d_gene: TRBD2; len: 23; abundance: .; CDR3aa: CLSSQEPSGGRRWPSGSTDTQYF; CDR3nt: TGTCTCAGCAGCCAAGAGCCCAGCGGGGGGCGCCGATGGCCCTCGGGATCCACAGATACGCAGTATTTT
j_gene: TRBJ1-5; v_gene: TRBV12-3/TRBV12-4; d_gene: .; len: 16; abundance: .; CDR3aa: CASSLGTASVNQPQHF; CDR3nt: TGTGCCAGCAGTTTAGGGACAGCTTCGGTTAATCAGCCCCAGCATTTT
j_gene: TRBJ2-7; v_gene: TRBV11-2; d_gene: TRBD2; len: 12; abundance: many; CDR3aa: CASSIAGGFQYF; CDR3nt: TGTGCCAGCAGCATAGCGGGGGGCTTCCAGTACTTC
j_gene: TRBJ1-1; v_gene: TRBV2; d_gene: .; len: 14; abundance: .; CDR3aa: CASSELILNTEAFF; CDR3nt: TGTGCCAGCAGTGAATTGATTCTGAACACTGAAGCTTTCTTT
j_gene: TRBJ2-6; v_gene: TRBV6-2/TRBV6-3; d_gene: .; len: 19; abundance: few; CDR3aa: CASIPTPGQKNSGANVLTF; CDR3nt: TGTGCCAGCATCCCGACCCCAGGACAGAAAAACTCTGGGGCCAACGTCCTGACTTTC
j_gene: TRBJ2-2; v_gene: TRBV6-1; d_gene: TRBD1; len: 15; abundance: .; CDR3aa: CASSEAHRGTGELFF; CDR3nt: TGTGCCAGCAGTGAAGCGCACAGGGGTACCGGGGAGCTGTTTTTT
j_gene: TRBJ1-5; v_gene: TRBV7-2; d_gene: .; len: 12; abundance: .; CDR3aa: CASGAGGPPQHF; CDR3nt: TGTGCCAGCGGCGCGGGGGGGCCCCCCCAGCATTTT
j_gene: TRBJ1-1; v_gene: TRBV4-2; d_gene: .; len: 13; abundance: .; CDR3aa: CASSQDRYTEAFF; CDR3nt: TGTGCCAGCAGCCAAGACAGGTACACTGAAGCTTTCTTT